This TCR beta chain was profiled in a study of OX40 agonist ivuxolimab in advanced cancers. General study points: Also present in some nonresponders was a low level of normalized T-cell clonal expansion. In general, CD8+ T cells held more expanded clones than CD4+ did, on average.

Sequenced by immunoSEQ multiplex PCR; TCRdb stores in-frame clones only, minus some. The repertoire holds roughly 36,000 clones, about 84% seen once, with about 20% in the top ten. For this clone: Its cognate antigen is unknown.

J lost 3 bases, V lost 6 bases, and 8 bases had no gene match. From germline, CDR1 is MNHEY and CDR2 SVGAGI. The CDR3 has 15 residues. The genes are TRBV6-5 and TRBJ1-2; 9 bases line up with TRBD1. The TCR originated in an adult with an advanced solid tumor such as melanoma, head and neck, liver or kidney cancer. Here the sequenced sample was CD4+ or CD8+ T cells sorted from blood, taken in a trial of the OX40 agonist ivuxolimab. In DNA form, the CDR3 reads TGTGCCAGCAGGCCCTTAAGGACAGGGGACTATGGCTACACCTTC. Translation gives CASRPLRTGDYGYTF.